Listed below are T cell receptor beta chains from one sample, sequenced in a study of blood T cell repertoires in COVID-19. Only in-frame clones appear in the TCRdb table, and some are missing; sequencing was by immunoSEQ multiplex PCR. This table holds 75,000 to 90,000 clones, around 81% found once. The sample consisted of peripheral blood. The receptors come from an elderly man with active or convalescent COVID-19. Both conserved end residues are part of each CDR3. The order of the fields is J gene, V gene, CDR3 length, D gene, clone size, CDR3 protein, CDR3 DNA. A D gene is named only where the DNA matches it firmly. The size field is filled for only some rows; it gives once, few, many or a size class.

TRBJ2-1,TRBV25-1,14,NA,NA,CASSAPSSPHEQFF,TGTGCCAGCAGTGCCCCCTCTAGTCCCCATGAGCAGTTCTTC
TRBJ2-1,TRBV6-5,12,NA,NA,CASIYRPDEQFF,TGTGCCAGCATTTATCGCCCGGATGAGCAGTTCTTC
TRBJ2-3,TRBV20-1,15,TRBD2,NA,CSASLAGPSTDTQYF,TGCAGTGCTAGTCTAGCGGGACCCAGCACAGATACGCAGTATTTT
TRBJ2-2,TRBV13,13,NA,NA,CASSRERSGELFF,TGTGCCAGCAGTCGCGAAAGAAGCGGGGAGCTGTTTTTT
TRBJ1-2,TRBV7-9,13,TRBD1,NA,CATPRDSDYGYTF,TGTGCCACCCCCCGGGACAGTGACTATGGCTACACCTTC
TRBJ1-2,TRBV5-4,15,NA,NA,CASSLKGTDNYGYTF,TGTGCCAGCAGCTTGAAGGGGACTGACAACTATGGCTACACCTTC
TRBJ1-4,TRBV19,15,TRBD1,NA,CASSEAGTGSEKLFF,TGTGCCAGTAGTGAAGCCGGGACAGGGTCTGAAAAACTGTTTTTT
TRBJ1-4,TRBV5-1,15,NA,few,CASSLSASTNEKLFF,TGCGCCAGCAGCTTGTCAGCGAGTACCAATGAAAAACTGTTTTTT
TRBJ2-5,TRBV5-1,14,TRBD1,NA,CASSLRGGGETQYF,TGCGCCAGCAGCTTGAGAGGGGGCGGGGAGACCCAGTACTTC
TRBJ1-6,TRBV6-1,16,TRBD1,once,CASSGTGGSYNSPLHF,TGTGCCAGCAGTGGGACAGGGGGATCCTATAATTCACCCCTCCACTTT
TRBJ2-1,TRBV27,17,TRBD2,NA,CASSLLSSGRARNEQFF,TGTGCCAGCAGTTTACTTTCTAGCGGGAGGGCCCGCAATGAGCAGTTCTTC
TRBJ1-2,TRBV3-1/TRBV3-2,15,NA,NA,CASSHLGTPNYGYTF,TGTGCCAGCAGCCACCTAGGGACACCTAACTATGGCTACACCTTC
TRBJ2-5,TRBV2,13,TRBD2,NA,CAYLAGLGETQYF,TGTGCCTACCTAGCGGGGTTAGGGGAGACCCAGTACTTC
TRBJ2-1,TRBV7-3,17,NA,NA,CASTDNLARSSYNEQFF,TGTGCCAGCACCGATAATCTAGCGAGAAGCTCCTACAATGAGCAGTTCTTC
TRBJ1-1,TRBV11-2,12,NA,NA,CASSVYNTEAFF,TGTGCCAGCAGCGTGTATAACACTGAAGCTTTCTTT
TRBJ2-1,TRBV2,14,TRBD2,NA,CASREGLAIYEQFF,TGTGCCAGCAGGGAGGGACTAGCCATCTATGAGCAGTTCTTC
TRBJ1-1,TRBV11-2,14,TRBD1,NA,CASSLGGQGSEAFF,TGTGCCAGCAGCTTAGGGGGACAGGGGAGTGAAGCTTTCTTT
TRBJ1-6,TRBV5-5,17,TRBD1,NA,CASSLTTHRGGSSPLHF,TGTGCCAGCAGCTTGACCACCCACAGGGGAGGCTCGTCACCCCTCCACTTT
TRBJ2-1,TRBV14,16,NA,once,CASSQLGGGSYNEQFF,TGTGCCAGCAGCCAACTCGGCGGCGGGTCCTACAATGAGCAGTTCTTC
TRBJ2-3,TRBV5-1,15,NA,NA,CASREAGSRIDTQYF,TGCGCCAGCAGGGAGGCGGGGAGTCGCATAGATACGCAGTATTTT
TRBJ2-1,TRBV6-5,15,TRBD2,NA,CASSPPRGGNNEQFF,TGTGCCAGCAGCCCACCCCGCGGGGGGAACAATGAGCAGTTCTTC
TRBJ2-1,TRBV3-1/TRBV3-2,15,TRBD1,NA,CASSLGQGARNEQFF,TGTGCCAGCAGCCTCGGACAGGGGGCGCGGAATGAGCAGTTCTTC
TRBJ2-5,TRBV2,13,NA,NA,CASNVRTRETQYF,TGTGCCAGCAATGTCAGGACAAGGGAGACCCAGTACTTC
TRBJ2-5,TRBV19,15,NA,NA,CASSLTQGGRETQYF,TGTGCCAGTAGTCTAACCCAGGGGGGACGAGAGACCCAGTACTTC
TRBJ2-3,TRBV7-9,16,NA,NA,CASSLGIRTSTDTQYF,TGTGCCAGCAGCTTAGGTATACGAACTAGCACAGATACGCAGTATTTT
TRBJ1-2,TRBV6-5,12,NA,NA,CASTKTGVGYTF,TGTGCCAGCACCAAGACAGGAGTTGGCTACACCTTC
TRBJ1-1,TRBV7-2,15,NA,NA,CASSVSPGGNTEAFF,TGTGCCAGCAGCGTATCCCCGGGGGGGAACACTGAAGCTTTCTTT
TRBJ2-4,TRBV7-8,16,TRBD1,NA,CASSSTGVLAKNIQYF,TGTGCCAGCAGCTCAACAGGGGTACTAGCCAAAAACATTCAGTACTTC
TRBJ2-3,TRBV29-1,13,TRBD2,NA,CSASGRRTDTQYF,TGCAGCGCTAGCGGGAGGCGCACAGATACGCAGTATTTT
TRBJ2-1,TRBV14,13,NA,NA,CASSLLQGSEQFF,TGTGCCAGCAGCCTCCTACAGGGATCTGAGCAGTTCTTC
TRBJ2-1,TRBV19,16,TRBD2,NA,CASSRRLAGRGNEQFF,TGTGCCAGTAGTAGGCGACTAGCGGGAAGAGGGAATGAGCAGTTCTTC
TRBJ2-3,TRBV27,15,NA,NA,CASSGVSASTDTQYF,TGTGCCAGCTCAGGTGTCAGTGCTAGCACAGATACGCAGTATTTT
TRBJ1-2,TRBV29-1,11,NA,NA,CSVGGRAGRTF,TGCAGCGTGGGGGGAAGGGCAGGGAGGACCTTC
TRBJ2-2,TRBV19,16,TRBD2,NA,CASSPGTSGRAGELFF,TGTGCCAGTTCCCCGGGGACTAGCGGGAGGGCCGGGGAGCTGTTTTTT
TRBJ2-1,TRBV5-4,15,TRBD2,NA,CASSPSSGTYNEQFF,TGTGCCAGCAGCCCGTCTAGCGGAACCTACAATGAGCAGTTCTTC
TRBJ1-6,TRBV7-2,14,TRBD1,NA,CASSQRQGNSPLHF,TGTGCCAGCAGCCAAAGACAGGGGAATTCACCCCTCCACTTT
TRBJ2-5,TRBV7-7,14,NA,many,CASSLAGSQETQYF,TGTGCCAGCAGCTTAGCAGGGAGCCAAGAGACCCAGTACTTC
TRBJ2-5,TRBV18,15,TRBD2,NA,CASSPPAGGQSTQYF,TGTGCCAGCTCACCACCTGCGGGAGGCCAATCGACCCAGTACTTC